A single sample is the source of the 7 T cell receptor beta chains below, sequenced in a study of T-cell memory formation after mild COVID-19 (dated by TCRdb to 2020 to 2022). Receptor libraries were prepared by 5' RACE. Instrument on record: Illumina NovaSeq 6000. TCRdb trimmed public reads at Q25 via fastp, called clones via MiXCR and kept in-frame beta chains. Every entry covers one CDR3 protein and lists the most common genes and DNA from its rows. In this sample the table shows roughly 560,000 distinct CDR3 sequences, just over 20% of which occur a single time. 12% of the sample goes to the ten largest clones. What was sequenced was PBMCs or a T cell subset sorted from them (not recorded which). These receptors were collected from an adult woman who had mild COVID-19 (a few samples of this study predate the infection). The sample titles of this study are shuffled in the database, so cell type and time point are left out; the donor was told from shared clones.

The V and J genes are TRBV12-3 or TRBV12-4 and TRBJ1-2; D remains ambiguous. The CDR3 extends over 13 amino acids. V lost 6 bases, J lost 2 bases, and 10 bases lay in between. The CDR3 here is CASSIGVNYGYTF. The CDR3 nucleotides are TGTGCCAGCAGCATCGGGGTGAACTATGGCTACACCTTC.

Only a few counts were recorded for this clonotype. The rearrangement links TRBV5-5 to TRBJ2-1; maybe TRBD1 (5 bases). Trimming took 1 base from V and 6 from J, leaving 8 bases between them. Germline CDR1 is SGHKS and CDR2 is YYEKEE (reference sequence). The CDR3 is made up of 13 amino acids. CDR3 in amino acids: CASSLSGINEQFF. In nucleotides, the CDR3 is TGTGCCAGCAGCTTGTCAGGGATCAATGAGCAGTTCTTC.

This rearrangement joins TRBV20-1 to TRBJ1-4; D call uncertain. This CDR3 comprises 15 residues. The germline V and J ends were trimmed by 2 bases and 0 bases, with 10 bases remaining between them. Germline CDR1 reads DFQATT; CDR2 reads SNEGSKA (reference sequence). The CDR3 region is CSARLHTATNEKLFF. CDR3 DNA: TGCAGTGCTAGACTACATACTGCAACTAATGAAAAACTGTTTTTT.

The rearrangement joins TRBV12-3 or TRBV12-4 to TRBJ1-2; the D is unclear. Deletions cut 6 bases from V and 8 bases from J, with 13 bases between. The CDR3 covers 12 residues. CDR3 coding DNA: TGTGCCAGCAGCAACTCCCTCGGGGGCTACACCTTC. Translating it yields CASSNSLGGYTF.

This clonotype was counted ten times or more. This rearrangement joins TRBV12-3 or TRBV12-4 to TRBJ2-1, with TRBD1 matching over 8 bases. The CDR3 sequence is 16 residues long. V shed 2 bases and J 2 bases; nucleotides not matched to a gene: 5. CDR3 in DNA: TGTGCCAGCAGTTTATTCTCGGGACAGGCCTACAATGAGCAGTTCTTC. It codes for CASSLFSGQAYNEQFF.

CDR3 sequence (DNA): TGTGCCAGCAAGCCCGAAGCGGGGGCCTACAATGAGCAGTTCTTC. It codes for CASKPEAGAYNEQFF. This chain uses TRBV6-2 or TRBV6-3 with TRBJ2-1; 8 positions match TRBD2. Per germline, CDR1 MNHEY and CDR2 SVGEGT. The CDR3 has 15 amino acids. Trimming cost V 7 bases and J 2 bases; bases outside gene matches: 7.

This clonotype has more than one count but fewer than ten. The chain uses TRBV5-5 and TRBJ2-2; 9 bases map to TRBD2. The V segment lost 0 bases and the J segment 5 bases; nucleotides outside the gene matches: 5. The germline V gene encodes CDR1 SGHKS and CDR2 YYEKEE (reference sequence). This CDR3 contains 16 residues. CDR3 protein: CASSLAASGDTGELFF. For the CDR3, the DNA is TGTGCCAGCAGCTTGGCGGCTAGCGGGGATACCGGGGAGCTGTTTTTT.